The 16 T cell receptor beta chains presented below share a single source sample, sequenced in a study of T cells in Graves' hyperthyroidism and ophthalmopathy. Amplification targeted TCR beta CDR3 regions from RNA transcripts. The HTBI primer set drove a first-round RT-PCR of the TCR CDR3. TCRdb redid the calling of the multiplex PCR reads with MiXCR, one entry per CDR3 protein. The sample lists approximately 610,000 distinct CDR3 sequences; around 17% were seen once. Sample: blood. Receptors originate from a woman aged 18-29 years with Graves' hyperthyroidism.

This chain joins TRBV18 and TRBJ1-1; D possibly corresponds to TRBD1 (5 bases). V shed 0 bases and J shed 6 bases, with 8 bases lying between them. Germline V gene data show CDR1 as KGHSH and CDR2 as LQKENI. This CDR3 is built from 13 residues. The chain's CDR3 is CASSPPPRAEAFF. The DNA for the CDR3 is TGTGCCAGCTCACCACCCCCCAGGGCTGAAGCTTTCTTT. Full variable domain (rest looked up from reference TRBV18 and TRBJ1-1): NAGVMQNPRHLVRRRGQEARLRCSPMKGHSHVYWYRQLPEEGLKFMVYLQKENIIDESGMPKERFSAEFPKEGPSILRIQQVVRGDSAAYFCASSPPPRAEAFFGQGTRLTVV.

The rearrangement joins TRBV7-3 to TRBJ2-1; 8 positions match TRBD2. The DNA matches TRBJ2-7 better at its end, which makes the J call doubtful. The length of the CDR3 is 22 residues. Germline CDR1 and CDR2: SGHTA and FQGTGA. The CDR3 here is CASSFLKRGGRRGMDSYNEQYF. Here the CDR3 DNA reads TGTGCCAGCAGCTTCTTAAAACGGGGGGGCCGGCGCGGTATGGACTCCTACAATGAGCAGTACTTC.

The V and J genes are TRBV18 and TRBJ2-1; the match to TRBD2 covers 10 bases. Trimming at V came to 4 bases and at J to 10 bases, leaving 7 bases not matched to a gene. This CDR3 has 14 amino acids. The germline V gene encodes CDR1 KGHSH and CDR2 LQKENI. DNA of the CDR3: TGTGCCAGCTCACGTAGCGGGGGGTCGGAAGAGCAGTTCTTC. Its protein is CASSRSGGSEEQFF.

The table lists this clonotype with many counts. This rearrangement joins TRBV7-6 to TRBJ2-3, with D perhaps TRBD2 (6 bases). Germline CDR1 is SGHVS and CDR2 is FNYEAQ. The CDR3 length is 14 residues. V dropped 3 bases and J dropped 4 bases, with 11 bases sitting between them. CDR3: CASSLGGAADTQYF. In nucleotides, the CDR3 is TGTGCCAGCAGCTTGGGGGGAGCAGCAGATACGCAGTATTTT.

This clonotype was seen a handful of times. Its ends do not fully match the called genes, so a read error is possible. This chain joins TRBV11-2 and TRBJ2-5; D unclear. The CDR3 length is 13 residues. The germline V gene has CDR1 SGHAT and CDR2 FQNNGV. For the CDR3, the DNA is TGTGCCAGCAGCTTACCGGGCGGAGAGGCCCAGTACTTC. Amino acid sequence: CASSLPGGEAQYF.

In its sample, this clonotype was seen a few times. The chain combines TRBV7-6 with TRBJ1-1; D not resolved. V lost 1 base and J lost 5, with 11 bases in between. Looked up from germline, CDR1 is SGHVS and CDR2 is FNYEAQ. This CDR3 region has 14 residues. CDR3 amino acids: CASSLEWGATEAFF. For the CDR3, the DNA is TGTGCCAGCAGCTTAGAGTGGGGTGCTACTGAAGCTTTCTTT. Together with reference TRBV7-6 and TRBJ1-1, the CDR3 gives the full variable domain: GAGVSQSPRYKVTKRGQDVALRCDPISGHVSLYWYRQALGQGPEFLTYFNYEAQQDKSGLPNDRFSAERPEGSISTLTIQRTEQRDSAMYRCASSLEWGATEAFFGQGTRLTVV.

This clonotype appeared many times. The CDR3 loop reads CSAGTQETQYF. Written as DNA, the CDR3 is TGCAGTGCTGGAACCCAAGAGACCCAGTACTTC. The chain has TRBV20-1 and TRBJ2-5, with D unclear. The CDR3 length is 11 residues. The V end lost 5 bases, the J end lost 1 base, and 5 bases lay between the germline ends. Germline CDR1 DFQATT, CDR2 SNEGSKA (reference sequence).

This chain joins TRBV11-2 and TRBJ1-5; D possibly corresponds to TRBD1 (6 bases). Trimming stripped 6 bases from V and 7 bases from J, with 13 bases between. The length of the CDR3 is 13 residues. Germline V CDR1 and CDR2: SGHAT, FQNNGV. CDR3 loop: CASSLQGEQPQHF. The CDR3 DNA reads TGTGCCAGCAGTTTACAGGGCGAACAGCCCCAGCATTTT.

This clonotype was seen many times. This sequence joins TRBV6-2 or TRBV6-3 and TRBJ2-5; possibly TRBD1 or TRBD2 for D (5 bases each). V lost 8 bases and J 5 bases, leaving 18 bases between the germline ends. The CDR3 runs 14 residues. Germline lookup yields CDR1 MNHEY and CDR2 SVGEGT. CDR3 amino acids: CASYTQRGWETQYF. In nucleotides, the CDR3 is TGTGCCAGCTATACCCAGAGGGGCTGGGAGACCCAGTACTTC.

This chain connects TRBV4-3 to TRBJ2-3; D possibly corresponds to TRBD1 (6 bases). CDR3 length equals 16 residues. V lost 9 bases and J lost 0, with 19 bases in between. The germline V gene has CDR1 LGHNA and CDR2 YSLEER. DNA for the CDR3: TGCGCCAGAATGCTCCGGACAGTCCCTAGCACAGATACGCAGTATTTT. Amino acids: CARMLRTVPSTDTQYF.

This clonotype was observed once. The genes are TRBV10-1 and TRBJ2-3; D ambiguous. V dropped 3 bases and J dropped 0 bases, with 4 bases sitting between them. This CDR3 region has 13 residues. In germline, CDR1 is WNHNN, CDR2 SYGVQD (reference sequence). The CDR3 nucleotides are TGCGCCAGCAGTGAATCTAGCACAGATACGCAGTATTTT. It codes for CASSESSTDTQYF.

This clonotype appeared a few times. The V and J genes are TRBV20-1 and TRBJ2-7; D is undetermined. The germline V gene has CDR1 DFQATT and CDR2 SNEGSKA (reference sequence). CDR3 length: 15 residues. Trimming stripped 0 bases from V and 2 bases from J, with 14 bases between. The CDR3: CSARDLGKGTYEQYF. The CDR3 bases are TGCAGTGCTAGAGATTTGGGTAAAGGGACCTACGAGCAGTACTTC.

This clonotype showed up many times. This chain links TRBV12-3 or TRBV12-4 with TRBJ2-7; weak D call: TRBD2 (7 bases). CDR3 length equals 11 residues. The V end lost 6 bases, the J end lost 8 bases, and 11 bases lay between the germline ends. The CDR3 sequence is CASSRGGKQYF. Written as DNA, the CDR3 is TGTGCCAGCAGCCGCGGGGGCAAGCAGTACTTC.

This clonotype was observed a few times. The CDR3 DNA reads TGCGCCAGCAGCTTCGTCGCCGGGGGCGCCTATAATTCACCCCTCCACTTT. It specifies CASSFVAGGAYNSPLHF. V is TRBV5-1 and J is TRBJ1-6; a possible D gene is TRBD1 (6 bases). CDR3 length: 17 residues. Germline values: CDR1 SGHRS, CDR2 YFSETQ. V shed 2 bases and J shed 2 bases, with 14 bases lying between them. The entire variable domain, with the rest obtained from reference TRBV5-1 and TRBJ1-6, is as follows: KAGVTQTPRYLIKTRGQQVTLSCSPISGHRSVSWYQQTPGQGLQFLFEYFSETQRNKGNFPGRFSGRQFSNSRSEMNVSTLELGDSALYLCASSFVAGGAYNSPLHFGNGTRLTVT.

At least ten counts were recorded for this clonotype. The chain couples TRBV6-6 to TRBJ1-1; D is undetermined. CDR1 and CDR2 from the germline V gene are MNHNY and SVGAGI (reference sequence). V shed 0 bases and J shed 4 bases, with 12 bases lying between them. The CDR3 totals 15 residues. The CDR3 DNA reads TGTGCCAGCAGTTACTCGAAATTAAGGATCACTGAAGCTTTCTTT. Its protein product is CASSYSKLRITEAFF.

This clonotype was seen at least ten times. This chain uses TRBV20-1 with TRBJ2-7, with D perhaps matching TRBD1 (5 bases). From germline, CDR1 is DFQATT and CDR2 SNEGSKA (reference sequence). This CDR3 is built from 12 residues. Trimming pared 7 bases from V and 0 bases from J, leaving 10 bases between. The CDR3 protein is CSVAGSSYEQYF. CDR3 DNA sequence: TGCAGTGTTGCAGGGTCCTCCTACGAGCAGTACTTC.